This T cell receptor beta chain was found in a study of blood T cell repertoires in COVID-19. Study-level background: Spain, Italy and the United States supplied samples that represented acute and convalescent COVID-19. PBMCs, B-cell-depleted T cells, or T cells were the source of the cDNA or gDNA that made up the material.

Original methodology: Estimated nucleated cell counts came from reference gene primer amplification. Produced via immunoSEQ multiplex PCR; TCRdb's table is partial and in-frame only. The V and J calls and clone size were taken over from that table, and D and trimming were inferred from the DNA. The data show about 33,000 clones, with over 75% seen just once and 6.5% to 7.5% held by the top ten. The sequence derives from a man between 60 and 75 years old with active COVID-19. Sequenced: peripheral blood.

CDR3 residues: CASSQGLAGDTQYF. In DNA form, the CDR3 reads TGTGCCAGCAGCCAGGGACTAGCGGGAGATACGCAGTATTTT. The V call is TRBV5-4, the J call TRBJ2-3; 12 nucleotides match TRBD2. J gave up 5 bases and V 4 bases, and 2 bases lay outside the gene matches. The germline V gene encodes CDR1 SGHNT and CDR2 YYREEE (reference sequence). CDR3 length: 14 amino acids.